What follows are 19 T cell receptor beta chains derived from one specimen sequenced in a study of beta chain features in type 1 diabetes. Sequencing targeted expressed TCRB transcripts, as all isolated RNA had been reverse transcribed. Method: immunoSEQ multiplex PCR; TCRdb's copy keeps in-frame clones and lacks some. Counted here are roughly 40,000 clones, roughly 49% occurring once; the ten biggest clones make up 0.72%. The material sequenced was central memory CD4+ T cells from blood. These receptors were obtained from a woman aged 18 to 35 in good health.

The CDR3 loop reads CAWQTSGRNIQYF. CDR3 nucleotide sequence: TGTGCCTGGCAGACTAGCGGGAGAAACATTCAGTACTTC. This sequence joins TRBV30 and TRBJ2-4; 12 positions agree with TRBD2. Germline CDR1 reads GTSNPN; CDR2 reads SVGIG (reference sequence). V shed 5 bases and J 6 bases; nucleotides not matched to a gene: 2. The CDR3 covers 13 residues.

This chain links TRBV6-7 with TRBJ1-3; 9 nucleotides match TRBD1. TRBV6-7 counts as an open reading frame of uncertain function. Trimming cost V 1 base and J 0 bases; bases outside gene matches: 1. The CDR3 sequence is 16 residues long. CDR3 residues: CASSYWGQGSGNTIYF. The CDR3 bases are TGTGCCAGCAGTTACTGGGGACAGGGCTCTGGAAACACCATATATTTT.

The V and J genes are TRBV10-3 and TRBJ2-1; 16 nucleotides agree with TRBD2. With 7 bases clipped from V and 8 bases from J, the junction kept 8 bases outside the gene matches. The CDR3 consists of 16 residues. CDR1 and CDR2 from the germline V gene are ENHRY and SYGVKD. The chain's CDR3 is CAIKGTSGRASDEQFF. The CDR3, as DNA: TGTGCCATCAAGGGGACTAGCGGGAGGGCCTCAGATGAGCAGTTCTTC.

This clone is termed medium-sized. V is TRBV27 and J is TRBJ1-4; 12 bases match TRBD1. The trim removed 4 bases at V and 7 bases at J, leaving 7 bases unmatched. CDR1 and CDR2 (germline): MNHEY, SMNVEV (reference sequence). The CDR3 extends over 16 amino acids. The CDR3 coding sequence is TGTGCCAGCAGTTACCGGGACAGGGGGCGTAGTGAAAAACTGTTTTTT. This sequence encodes CASSYRDRGRSEKLFF.

This rearrangement joins TRBV28 to TRBJ2-2, with 9 bases aligning to TRBD1. J was trimmed by 6 bases and V by 4 bases; bases with no gene match: 6. The germline CDR1 and CDR2 sequences are MDHEN and SYDVKM. The CDR3 is 15 amino acids. This CDR3 is CASSSAGTGSGELFF. In DNA, the CDR3 is TGTGCCAGCAGTTCAGCCGGGACAGGGTCCGGGGAGCTGTTTTTT. Full variable domain (rest looked up from reference TRBV28 and TRBJ2-2): DVKVTQSSRYLVKRTGEKVFLECVQDMDHENMFWYRQDPGLGLRLIYFSYDVKMKEKGDIPEGYSVSREKKERFSLILESASTNQTSMYLCASSSAGTGSGELFFGEGSRLTVL.

The chain carries TRBV6-5 and TRBJ1-4, with a tentative D call TRBD1 (5 bases). Trimming cost V 0 bases and J 8 bases, with 10 bases left between them. Looked up from germline, CDR1 is MNHEY and CDR2 is SVGAGI. The CDR3 length is 14 residues. The CDR3 reads CASSYSREGEKLFF. The CDR3 DNA reads TGTGCCAGCAGTTACTCACGGGAGGGGGAAAAACTGTTTTTT.

The J gene is TRBJ2-2, the V gene TRBV4-1, with D perhaps TRBD2 (6 bases). Trimming removed 4 bases from V and 1 base from J, with 7 bases in between. Germline loops: CDR1 MGHRA, CDR2 YSYEKL. The CDR3 contains 14 residues. CDR3: CASSRRENTGELFF. The CDR3 nucleotides read TGCGCCAGCAGCCGGCGGGAGAACACCGGGGAGCTGTTTTTT.

This chain uses TRBV30 with TRBJ2-1; a possible D gene is TRBD1 (5 bases). Germline assignment: CDR1 GTSNPN and CDR2 SVGIG (reference sequence). The CDR3 covers 12 residues. The ends were cut back, 1 base at V and 5 bases at J, with 6 bases in the middle. CDR3 in amino acids: CAWSGTHNEQFF. DNA of the CDR3: TGTGCCTGGAGTGGGACACACAATGAGCAGTTCTTC.

With respect to this clone: Mismatch with germline at one junction end may stem from a read error. V is TRBV5-6 and J is TRBJ1-1; possibly TRBD1 for D (5 bases). This CDR3 is 14 amino acids long. The V gene's germline CDR1 is SGHDT and CDR2 YYEEEE. The CDR3 DNA reads as TGTGCCAGCAGCCGCCAGGGTCCTAACACTGAAGCTCTCTTT. Protein sequence: CASSRQGPNTEALF.

This clone showed up just a few times. The gene calls are TRBV9 and TRBJ2-2, with 10 bases lining up with TRBD2. Trimming cost V 7 bases and J 4 bases; bases outside gene matches: 7. This CDR3 is 15 amino acids long. Germline values: CDR1 SGDLS, CDR2 YYNGEE. CDR3 sequence (DNA): TGTGCCAGCGCCGGACTAGCGGACAGCACCGGGGAGCTGTTTTTT. Amino acid sequence: CASAGLADSTGELFF.

CDR3 region: CASSINRMNTEAFF. CDR3 sequence (DNA): TGTGCCAGTAGTATTAACAGGATGAACACTGAAGCTTTCTTT. The chain recombines TRBV19 with TRBJ1-1; a weak D match, TRBD1 (5 bases). Germline V lookup: CDR1 LNHDA, CDR2 SQIVND (reference sequence). Between the trimmed V and J ends, which lost 3 bases and 0 bases, there was a span of 8 bases. This CDR3 region has 14 residues.

V gene TRBV29-1 combines with J gene TRBJ1-1; 7 bases fit TRBD1. CDR3 length equals 14 residues. Germline V gene lookup returns CDR1 SQVTM and CDR2 ANQGSEA. The V segment lost 8 bases and the J segment 2 bases; nucleotides outside the gene matches: 11. CDR3 region: CSLIRGGFNTEAFF. CDR3 sequence (DNA): TGCAGCCTCATCCGAGGGGGCTTCAACACTGAAGCTTTCTTT. The whole variable domain, filled in from reference TRBV29-1 and TRBJ1-1, reads SAVISQKPSRDICQRGTSLTIQCQVDSQVTMMFWYRQQPGQSLTLIATANQGSEATYESGFVIDKFPISRPNLTFSTLTVSNMSPEDSSIYLCSLIRGGFNTEAFFGQGTRLTVV.

V usage is TRBV5-6 and J usage is TRBJ2-5; D perhaps matches TRBD1 (6 bases). Trimming removed 4 bases from V and 5 bases from J, with 15 bases in between. The CDR3 is 14 amino acids. Germline V gives CDR1 SGHDT, CDR2 YYEEEE. CDR3 sequence (DNA): TGTGCCAGCAGCCCACAGGGTATTGAGGAGACCCAGTACTTC. Translating it yields CASSPQGIEETQYF.

This clone occurred a few times. The CDR3 bases are TGTGCCATCAGTGAGTCACAGTACAATGAGCAGTTCTTC. Translated: CAISESQYNEQFF. This chain uses TRBV10-3 with TRBJ2-1; D gene ambiguous. The CDR3 runs 13 residues. The germline V and J ends were trimmed by 0 bases and 4 bases, with 4 bases remaining between them. Germline V gene data show CDR1 as ENHRY and CDR2 as SYGVKD.

The rearrangement uses TRBV6-5 and TRBJ1-2; tentatively, D is TRBD1 (6 bases). This CDR3 is 13 amino acids long. Trimming cost V 6 bases and J 5 bases, with 13 bases left between them. CDR1 is MNHEY and CDR2 is SVGAGI in the germline V gene. The CDR3 nucleotides read TGTGCCAGCAGACCAGGACAGCCTTATGGCTACACCTTC. It is translated as CASRPGQPYGYTF.

The chain joins TRBV30 to TRBJ2-1, with 11 bases lining up with TRBD2. CDR1 is GTSNPN and CDR2 is SVGIG in the germline V gene (reference sequence). V was pared by 2 bases and J by 6 bases, with 3 bases of the junction left unmatched. The CDR3 covers 14 residues. The CDR3 is CAWSPGLAANEQFF. The CDR3 DNA reads as TGTGCCTGGAGTCCGGGACTAGCGGCCAATGAGCAGTTCTTC.

V usage is TRBV25-1 and J usage is TRBJ1-3; D might be TRBD1 (5 bases). The V gene lost 6 bases and the J gene lost 0 bases, with 18 bases spanning the gap. Germline CDR1 and CDR2: MGHDK and SYGVNS. CDR3 length: 17 amino acids. CDR3 coding DNA: TGTGCCAGCAGCAACAACCCCCCAACAGGCTCTGGAAACACCATATATTTT. Protein sequence: CASSNNPPTGSGNTIYF.

In its sample, this clone was seen once. J is TRBJ1-6 and V is TRBV14, with D uncertain. Trimming cost V 4 bases and J 7 bases, with 14 bases left between them. Germline loops: CDR1 SGHDN, CDR2 FVKESK. This CDR3 spans 15 amino acids. The chain's CDR3 is CASSPWEGVNSPLHF. The CDR3 bases are TGTGCCAGCAGCCCTTGGGAGGGTGTGAATTCACCCCTCCACTTT.

This clone was counted between two and nine times. The chain has TRBV5-1 and TRBJ2-3; D may be TRBD1 (6 bases). Trimming took off 1 base at V and 0 bases at J, with 12 bases between the two ends. The CDR3 consists of 16 residues. The germline CDR1 and CDR2 sequences are SGHRS and YFSETQ. CDR3 sequence (DNA): TGCGCCAGCAGCTTGTCGGCAGGGGCCAGCACAGATACGCAGTATTTT. It translates to CASSLSAGASTDTQYF.